The 31 T cell receptor beta chains below were found in one sample sequenced in a study of response to subunit inactivated influenza vaccine. TCRdb analysed the RT-PCR reads with MiXCR anew, one entry per CDR3 protein. The repertoire consists of 530,000 or so distinct CDR3 sequences, with 12% occurring once and the leading ten covering 10%. This material consisted of PBMCs from blood, taken on the day of vaccination. The origin of the receptors is a man between 45 and 60 years old who received an inactivated influenza vaccine.

There are many counts of this clonotype. The chain is built from TRBV18 and TRBJ2-3; 12 bases agree with TRBD2. Germline V gives CDR1 KGHSH, CDR2 LQKENI. The CDR3 spans 16 residues. V shed 5 bases and J 5 bases; nucleotides not matched to a gene: 8. In DNA form, the CDR3 reads TGTGCCAGCTCAACGGGACTAGCGGGCGTGGGAGATACGCAGTATTTT. This codes for CASSTGLAGVGDTQYF.

The chain joins TRBV4-3 to TRBJ2-4; no definite D call. The CDR3 spans 13 residues. Deletions cut 0 bases from V and 7 bases from J, with 7 bases between. Per germline, CDR1 LGHNA and CDR2 YSLEER. The CDR3 DNA is TGCGCCAGCAGCCAAGATCGAGTGAACATTCAGTACTTC. It is translated as CASSQDRVNIQYF.

This clonotype has just a few counts. This chain connects TRBV29-1 to TRBJ1-1, with 7 positions matching TRBD1. Trimming took 0 bases from V and 4 from J; bases not matched to a gene: 11. The CDR3 runs to 16 residues. Germline-derived CDR1 and CDR2 are SQVTM and ANQGSEA. DNA for the CDR3: TGCAGCGTTGAAGATTTTAGAACAGGGGCGAGCACTGAAGCTTTCTTT. This codes for CSVEDFRTGASTEAFF.

The sample holds a few counts of this clonotype. This chain joins TRBV2 and TRBJ2-7; D remains ambiguous. Between the trimmed V and J ends, which lost 3 bases and 3 bases, there was a span of 6 bases. Germline assignment: CDR1 SNHLY and CDR2 FYNNEI. This CDR3 is built from 12 residues. The CDR3 DNA sequence: TGTGCCAGCAGTGACGGCTTCTACGAGCAGTACTTC. It specifies CASSDGFYEQYF. Full variable domain (remainder filled in from reference TRBV2 and TRBJ2-7): EPEVTQTPSHQVTQMGQEVILRCVPISNHLYFYWYRQILGQKVEFLVSFYNNEISEKSEIFDDQFSVERPDGSNFTLKIRSTKLEDSAMYFCASSDGFYEQYFGPGTRLTVT.

This chain links TRBV7-9 with TRBJ2-7; 10 positions match TRBD1. The CDR3 totals 14 residues. The J segment lost 5 bases and the V segment lost 7 bases, leaving 8 bases of the junction unmatched. Germline V CDR1 and CDR2: SEHNR, FQNEAQ (reference sequence). CDR3 in amino acids: CASKETGGLDEQYF. The CDR3 region has the DNA TGTGCCAGCAAGGAGACAGGGGGCTTGGACGAGCAGTACTTC.

This chain links TRBV28 with TRBJ2-1; the match to TRBD1 covers 8 bases. CDR3 length: 14 residues. V gave up 7 bases and J gave up 0 bases; unmatched junction bases: 2. Germline V CDR1 and CDR2: MDHEN, SYDVKM. CDR3 in amino acids: CASKDRGSYNEQFF. CDR3 coding DNA: TGTGCCAGCAAAGACAGGGGCTCCTACAATGAGCAGTTCTTC.

This clonotype has a handful of counts. The V call is TRBV6-4, the J call TRBJ2-4, with TRBD1 identical over 7 bases. This CDR3 is 14 amino acids long. CDR1 and CDR2 from the germline V gene are MRHNA and SNTAGT. Unmatched junction bases numbered 9, after V lost 9 bases and J lost 4 bases. The CDR3 loop is CARATGTVKNIQYF. The CDR3 coding sequence is TGTGCCAGAGCTACCGGGACAGTTAAAAACATTCAGTACTTC.

This clonotype has a handful of counts. The chain carries TRBV5-1 and TRBJ1-6; weak D call: TRBD1 (5 bases). Germline V gene sequence: CDR1 SGHRS, CDR2 YFSETQ. The CDR3 is made up of 14 amino acids. Trimming pared 0 bases from V and 10 bases from J, leaving 11 bases between. CDR3 amino acids: CASSLAGMGSPLHF. The CDR3 DNA follows: TGCGCCAGCAGCTTGGCAGGGATGGGATCACCCCTCCACTTT.

The J gene is TRBJ1-6, the V gene TRBV25-1, with 8 bases lining up with TRBD1. The CDR3 covers 17 residues. V gave up 1 base and J gave up 3 bases; unmatched junction bases: 5. Germline V lookup: CDR1 MGHDK, CDR2 SYGVNS. The CDR3 bases are TGTGCCAGCAGTGAATCTAGGACAGGGCTCTATAATTCACCCCTCCACTTT. This codes for CASSESRTGLYNSPLHF.

This clonotype was found many times. The V and J genes are TRBV5-1 and TRBJ2-2, with D perhaps matching TRBD2 (6 bases). Germline V gene data show CDR1 as SGHRS and CDR2 as YFSETQ. The CDR3 covers 14 residues. V lost 4 bases and J lost 6, with 13 bases in between. The CDR3 sequence: CASSAGRFSGELFF. In nucleotides, the CDR3 is TGCGCCAGCAGCGCGGGACGCTTCTCCGGGGAGCTGTTTTTT.

The chain employs TRBV21-1 and TRBJ2-2; no check of the table's D call, TRBD2, against the DNA was made. TRBV21-1 is a known pseudogene. This CDR3 contains 15 residues. As DNA, the CDR3 is TGTGCCAGCACTCGGACTAGAACGAACACCGGGGAGCTGTTTTTT. Its translation: CASTRTRTNTGELFF.

The chain has TRBV15 and TRBJ2-5, with TRBD1 matching over 11 bases. CDR1 is LNHNV and CDR2 is YYDKDF in the germline V gene (reference sequence). The length of the CDR3 is 16 residues. The J segment lost 9 bases and the V segment lost 4 bases, leaving 13 bases of the junction unmatched. The CDR3 DNA sequence: TGTGCCACCAGCAAAACCGGGACAGGGGGACTCCGGCCCCAGTACTTC. This encodes CATSKTGTGGLRPQYF.

The genes are TRBV3-1 and TRBJ2-7; D is ambiguous. Germline V CDR1 and CDR2: LGHDT, YNNKEL (reference sequence). CDR3 length: 13 amino acids. The ends were cut back, 6 bases at V and 4 bases at J, with 13 bases in the middle. The CDR3 bases are TGTGCCAGCAGTTACGGCACTCTTTACGAGCAGTACTTC. Translated: CASSYGTLYEQYF.

Only a few counts were recorded for this clonotype. The chain combines TRBV5-1 with TRBJ2-7, with 16 bases fitting TRBD2. The CDR3 consists of 18 residues. Germline V gene lookup returns CDR1 SGHRS and CDR2 YFSETQ. V dropped 0 bases and J dropped 0; count of bases not matched to a gene: 3. CDR3 sequence (DNA): TGCGCCAGCAGCTTGGATGGGACTAGCGGGAGGGCCTCCTACGAGCAGTACTTC. This encodes CASSLDGTSGRASYEQYF.

This clonotype has ten or more counts. V usage is TRBV6-2 or TRBV6-3 and J usage is TRBJ2-1; D call uncertain. The CDR3 sequence is 12 residues long. The V and J ends lost 0 bases and 7 bases respectively, with 4 bases between them. Germline values: CDR1 MNHEY, CDR2 SVGEGT. CDR3: CASSYSVNEQFF. CDR3 nucleotides: TGTGCCAGCAGTTACTCGGTTAATGAGCAGTTCTTC.

This clonotype was seen a few times. The rearrangement links TRBV4-3 to TRBJ2-5, with D hard to call. Germline V gene data show CDR1 as LGHNA and CDR2 as YSLEER. Trimming pared 1 base from V and 5 bases from J, leaving 11 bases between. The CDR3 length is 14 residues. CDR3 sequence (DNA): TGCGCCAGCAGCCAAGCTGCCTATGAGGAGACCCAGTACTTC. This sequence encodes CASSQAAYEETQYF.

This clonotype has just a few counts. This chain uses TRBV7-2 with TRBJ2-1; no firm D call. The length of the CDR3 is 16 residues. CDR1 SGHTA and CDR2 FQGNSA come from the germline V gene. The germline V and J ends were trimmed by 5 bases and 3 bases, with 17 bases remaining between them. The CDR3 region has the DNA TGTGCCAGCAGCACCTACGGTCGGCCCGGCTACAATGAGCAGTTCTTC. Its protein product is CASSTYGRPGYNEQFF.

In this sample, this clonotype turned up a few times. The chain employs TRBV29-1 and TRBJ2-5; possible D gene TRBD1, 6 bases. Germline values: CDR1 SQVTM, CDR2 ANQGSEA. The CDR3 has 12 residues. Deletions cut 0 bases from V and 6 bases from J, with 8 bases between. The CDR3 spells CSVEEQGKTQYF. For the CDR3, the DNA is TGCAGCGTTGAAGAGCAGGGGAAGACCCAGTACTTC.

The table lists this clonotype with a few counts. This chain links TRBV7-6 with TRBJ2-5; D might be TRBD2 (6 bases). The germline gives CDR1 SGHVS, CDR2 FNYEAQ. With 4 bases removed from V and 4 bases from J, the gap between germline ends came to 16 bases. This CDR3 has 15 residues. CDR3 nucleotides: TGTGCCAGCAGCTCCAAGGACTACTCCCGAGAGACCCAGTACTTC. Protein sequence: CASSSKDYSRETQYF. Supplemented by reference TRBV7-6 and TRBJ2-5, the full variable domain reads GAGVSQSPRYKVTKRGQDVALRCDPISGHVSLYWYRQALGQGPEFLTYFNYEAQQDKSGLPNDRFSAERPEGSISTLTIQRTEQRDSAMYRCASSSKDYSRETQYFGPGTRLLVL.

This chain joins TRBV14 and TRBJ2-5; D possibly uses TRBD1 or TRBD2 (5 bases each). This CDR3 region has 12 residues. V dropped 7 bases and J dropped 5 bases, with 11 bases sitting between them. CDR1 and CDR2 from the germline V gene are SGHDN and FVKESK. CDR3 protein: CASNRGPETQYF. In DNA, the CDR3 is TGTGCCAGCAATCGGGGACCGGAGACCCAGTACTTC.

This clonotype turned up a few times. This chain connects TRBV7-9 to TRBJ2-1; D is possibly TRBD1 (5 bases). Germline CDR1 and CDR2: SEHNR and FQNEAQ (reference sequence). This CDR3 has 14 residues. The germline V and J ends were trimmed by 3 bases and 4 bases, with 10 bases remaining between them. CDR3 DNA sequence: TGTGCCAGCAGCTTTGTGACAGTTTACAATGAGCAGTTCTTC. Protein sequence: CASSFVTVYNEQFF. The full variable domain, its missing parts supplied by reference TRBV7-9 and TRBJ2-1, is DTGVSQNPRHKITKRGQNVTFRCDPISEHNRLYWYRQTLGQGPEFLTYFQNEAQLEKSRLLSDRFSAERPKGSFSTLEIQRTEQGDSAMYLCASSFVTVYNEQFFGPGTRLTVL.

This clonotype has a handful of counts. V gene TRBV5-1 combines with J gene TRBJ2-2; D perhaps matches TRBD2 (7 bases). Germline V gene data show CDR1 as SGHRS and CDR2 as YFSETQ. V lost 6 bases, J lost 2 bases, and 11 bases lay in between. The CDR3 runs 14 residues. The CDR3 spells CASTWGGNTGELFF. The CDR3 region has the DNA TGCGCCAGCACCTGGGGGGGCAACACCGGGGAGCTGTTTTTT. The full variable domain, its missing parts supplied by reference TRBV5-1 and TRBJ2-2, is KAGVTQTPRYLIKTRGQQVTLSCSPISGHRSVSWYQQTPGQGLQFLFEYFSETQRNKGNFPGRFSGRQFSNSRSEMNVSTLELGDSALYLCASTWGGNTGELFFGEGSRLTVL.

This clonotype was detected only a few times. This sequence joins TRBV10-2 and TRBJ2-6; D gene ambiguous. Deletions cut 3 bases from V and 4 bases from J, with 4 bases between. The CDR3 consists of 13 residues. CDR1 is WSHSY, CDR2 SAAADI, per germline. CDR3 region: CASSEVGANVLTF. As DNA, the CDR3 is TGCGCCAGCAGTGAAGTCGGGGCCAACGTCCTGACTTTC.

The genes are TRBV10-3 and TRBJ2-7, with a tentative D call TRBD2 (5 bases). CDR3 size: 14 residues. Per the germline V gene, CDR1 is ENHRY and CDR2 is SYGVKD. The V and J ends lost 3 bases and 5 bases respectively, with 14 bases between them. The CDR3 loop reads CAISDDLRVDEQYF. In nucleotides, the CDR3 is TGTGCCATCAGTGACGATTTGAGGGTCGACGAGCAGTACTTC.

The sample holds many counts of this clonotype. The V and J genes are TRBV7-2 and TRBJ2-5; 11 nucleotides line up with TRBD2. After removal of 4 bases from V and 2 bases from J, the junction contained 9 bases not matched to a gene. This CDR3 is built from 17 residues. CDR1 and CDR2 from the germline V gene are SGHTA and FQGNSA. DNA for the CDR3: TGTGCCAGCAGCTGGGGAACTAGCGGGGGATTTCAAGAGACCCAGTACTTC. It translates to CASSWGTSGGFQETQYF.

This clonotype was recorded only once. This sequence joins TRBV20-1 and TRBJ2-7; a weak D match, TRBD2 (5 bases). The CDR3 consists of 14 residues. V dropped 5 bases and J dropped 2 bases, with 16 bases sitting between them. The germline V gene encodes CDR1 DFQATT and CDR2 SNEGSKA (reference sequence). For the CDR3, the DNA is TGCAGTGCTGACCCGGGCCGGAGGACCTACGAGCAGTACTTC. Amino acids: CSADPGRRTYEQYF.

This clonotype appeared many times. This chain joins TRBV7-9 and TRBJ1-3; possible D gene TRBD1, 5 bases. The CDR3 extends over 16 amino acids. Deletions cut 1 base from V and 0 bases from J, with 10 bases between. Germline V lookup: CDR1 SEHNR, CDR2 FQNEAQ (reference sequence). The CDR3 nucleotides are TGTGCCAGCAGCTTAGAGCCAGGGATCTCTGGAAACACCATATATTTT. This translates into CASSLEPGISGNTIYF. Full variable domain (remainder filled in from reference TRBV7-9 and TRBJ1-3): DTGVSQNPRHKITKRGQNVTFRCDPISEHNRLYWYRQTLGQGPEFLTYFQNEAQLEKSRLLSDRFSAERPKGSFSTLEIQRTEQGDSAMYLCASSLEPGISGNTIYFGEGSWLTVV.

There are many counts of this clonotype. V and J are TRBV9 and TRBJ2-5; 11 bases match TRBD2. The junction had 2 bases not matched to a gene; V was cut back by 0 bases and J by 1 base. This CDR3 has 16 amino acids. The germline gives CDR1 SGDLS, CDR2 YYNGEE. CDR3 in amino acids: CASSVGTSGFQETQYF. As DNA, the CDR3 is TGTGCCAGCAGCGTAGGGACTAGCGGGTTCCAAGAGACCCAGTACTTC.

This clonotype was recorded a few times. V and J are TRBV6-5 and TRBJ2-2; D unresolved. Germline loops: CDR1 MNHEY, CDR2 SVGAGI. V lost 8 bases to trimming and J lost 5 bases, with 6 bases between them. This CDR3 region has 11 residues. The CDR3 coding sequence is TGTGCCAGCGGGATTACCGGGGAGCTGTTTTTT. Translation gives CASGITGELFF.

This clonotype has just a few counts. The chain combines TRBV5-1 with TRBJ2-6; D gene uncertain. CDR3 length equals 15 residues. CDR1 is SGHRS and CDR2 is YFSETQ in the germline V gene. Trimming took off 2 bases at V and 2 bases at J, with 8 bases between the two ends. The CDR3 DNA sequence: TGCGCCAGCAGCTTCGAAGTACCTGGGGCCAACGTCCTGACTTTC. Translating it yields CASSFEVPGANVLTF.

A few counts support this clonotype. CDR3 sequence (DNA): TGTGCCAGCAGCTTAGTGGCTAGCGGGGGCTCCTACAATGAGCAGTTCTTC. It codes for CASSLVASGGSYNEQFF. The chain has TRBV7-2 and TRBJ2-1; 10 bases agree with TRBD2. This CDR3 spans 17 amino acids. Per the germline V gene, CDR1 is SGHTA and CDR2 is FQGNSA. Trimming at V came to 1 base and at J to 0 bases, leaving 3 bases not matched to a gene.